Listed below are T cell receptor beta chains from one sample, sequenced in a study of T cells expressing NK-cell markers. TCRdb reprocessed the 5' RACE reads and stores each CDR3 protein as one record, lacking DNA. Its table records about half a million distinct CDR3 sequences. Sequenced input: blood T cells: a sorted CD56 or NKG2C T cell subset, CD4+ or CD8+ T cells, or bulk PBMC T cells (not recorded which). Every receptor here comes from a woman aged 45-60 years in good health. Each CDR3 is given with its conserved first and last residue.

TRBJ1-5,TRBV30,CAWSVPDRGNQPQHF
TRBJ2-4,TRBV2,CASRGGRRPIQYF
TRBJ2-1,TRBV5-1,CASLGTRNEQFF
TRBJ1-1,TRBV18,CASSPSRSGTEAFF
TRBJ2-7,TRBV14,CASSPVARGPYEQYF
TRBJ1-4,TRBV13,CASSLGRWGATNEKLFF
TRBJ2-3,TRBV4-1,CASSQGGLAGVGTDTQYF
TRBJ2-5,TRBV5-1,CASSLAPGTVSYF
TRBJ2-5,TRBV5-1,CASSFPGLETQYF
TRBJ1-3,TRBV9,CASSAGGPSSGNTIYF
TRBJ1-1,TRBV12-3/TRBV12-4,CASSLPILGNTEAFF
TRBJ2-3,TRBV27,CASSLISRSTDTQYF
TRBJ2-1,TRBV3-1,CASGPQGTSGRPHEQFF
TRBJ1-1,TRBV29-1,CSGRSETEAFF
TRBJ2-7,TRBV4-1,CASSRRAGAYEQYF
TRBJ1-1,TRBV5-1,CASSSLGGARDTEAFF
TRBJ2-4,TRBV12-3/TRBV12-4,CASSPDVLAKNIQYF
TRBJ2-7,TRBV9,CASSVGGVGYEQYF
TRBJ2-3,TRBV5-1,CASSRAGLAGTDTQYF
TRBJ2-2,TRBV27,CASSLWGGRVDRELFF
TRBJ2-7,TRBV5-4,CASSLGQASSYEQYF
TRBJ2-3,TRBV5-1,CASSLDHESQYF